The 12 T cell receptor beta chains listed next were all sequenced from one sample in a study of glioma-infiltrating T cells listed by TCRdb under 2016. Sequenced using an Illumina MiSeq. TCR alpha and beta CDR3 regions were amplified with the iRepertoire nested amplicon-rescue multiplex PCR (arm-PCR) platform from RNA. TCRdb's own reprocessing of the public reads used fastp at Q25 and MiXCR and kept productive beta chains. Each CDR3 protein appears once, grouped with its most common genes and DNA. The sample profile shows roughly 120,000 distinct CDR3 sequences; approximately 23% of them were found once. The ten largest make up approximately 14% of the sample. Specimen: glioma tissue, nonneoplastic brain tissue, or PBMCs (not recorded which). The receptors derive from a human donor with low-grade glioma or glioblastoma, undergoing nonglioma brain surgery, or in good health (not recorded which).

This chain uses TRBV6-6 with TRBJ2-7; 7 bases match TRBD1. The CDR3 has 15 amino acids. Trimming at V came to 0 bases and at J to 2 bases, leaving 4 bases not matched to a gene. Germline V lookup: CDR1 MNHNY, CDR2 SVGAGI (reference sequence). CDR3: CASSYSGQETYEQYF. CDR3 bases: TGTGCCAGCAGTTACTCTGGACAGGAAACCTACGAGCAGTACTTC.

This clonotype has at least ten counts. This rearrangement joins TRBV6-1 to TRBJ2-3; 7 bases are a match to TRBD2. CDR3 size: 15 residues. The V gene's germline CDR1 is MNHNS and CDR2 SASEGT. V was pared by 5 bases and J by 6 bases, with 11 bases of the junction left unmatched. For the CDR3, the DNA is TGTGCCAGCAGTCTGACGGGAGGCCAGGCGGATACGCAGTATTTT. Residues: CASSLTGGQADTQYF.

Many counts were recorded for this clonotype. The V gene is TRBV4-1, the J gene TRBJ2-5, with D possibly being TRBD2 (6 bases). CDR3 length: 15 residues. Trimming stripped 4 bases from V and 5 bases from J, with 17 bases between. CDR1 and CDR2 (germline): MGHRA, YSYEKL. CDR3 DNA: TGCGCCAGCAGCCGGGGTTCGGGAGATGCGGAGACCCAGTACTTC. It codes for CASSRGSGDAETQYF.

This clonotype has ten or more counts. The rearrangement links TRBV20-1 to TRBJ2-1; 13 bases map to TRBD2. The CDR3 has 14 amino acids. Germline V CDR1 and CDR2: DFQATT, SNEGSKA (reference sequence). J gave up 6 bases and V 5 bases, and 4 bases lay outside the gene matches. The CDR3 loop is CSAPRLAGGNEQFF. The CDR3, as DNA: TGCAGTGCTCCAAGACTAGCGGGGGGCAATGAGCAGTTCTTC.

This clonotype was counted many times. The gene calls are TRBV7-9 and TRBJ2-1; TRBD2 agrees at 7 bases. Trimming removed 6 bases from V and 3 bases from J; junction bases left unmatched: 8. CDR1 is SEHNR, CDR2 FQNEAQ, per germline (reference sequence). CDR3 size: 15 residues. The CDR3 here is CASRESGANYNEQFF. DNA of the CDR3: TGTGCCAGCAGGGAAAGCGGGGCGAACTACAATGAGCAGTTCTTC.

This clonotype was observed at least ten times. The genes are TRBV3-1 and TRBJ2-7, with D perhaps matching TRBD1 (5 bases). Trimming shortened V by 2 bases and J by 3 bases, and 11 bases separated the two germline ends. The CDR3 loop spans 14 amino acids. Germline CDR1 reads LGHDT; CDR2 reads YNNKEL (reference sequence). CDR3 loop: CASSQKQDLYEQYF. DNA for the CDR3: TGTGCCAGCAGCCAAAAACAGGACCTCTACGAGCAGTACTTC.

This clonotype has ten or more counts. The CDR3 protein is CASSLIKGVATQYF. CDR3 in DNA: TGTGCCAGCAGTTTAATCAAAGGGGTGGCGACCCAGTACTTC. J is TRBJ2-5 and V is TRBV28, with TRBD1 as a possible D gene (5 bases). Trimming shortened V by 2 bases and J by 7 bases, and 14 bases separated the two germline ends. CDR3 length: 14 amino acids. The germline V gene has CDR1 MDHEN and CDR2 SYDVKM.

V usage is TRBV7-9 and J usage is TRBJ1-3; D remains ambiguous. CDR3 length: 14 residues. Looked up from germline, CDR1 is SEHNR and CDR2 is FQNEAQ (reference sequence). V was pared by 3 bases and J by 2 bases, with 8 bases between. This CDR3 is CASSLDAAGNTIYF. CDR3 DNA: TGTGCCAGCAGCTTGGATGCCGCTGGAAACACCATATATTTT. The full variable domain, in which reference TRBV7-9 and TRBJ1-3 provide the parts outside the CDR3, is DTGVSQNPRHKITKRGQNVTFRCDPISEHNRLYWYRQTLGQGPEFLTYFQNEAQLEKSRLLSDRFSAERPKGSFSTLEIQRTEQGDSAMYLCASSLDAAGNTIYFGEGSWLTVV.

As for this clonotype: A much larger clone lies one base from this, so it may be a read error. The V and J genes are TRBV14 and TRBJ2-1; a possible D gene is TRBD2 (5 bases). Germline loops: CDR1 SGHDN, CDR2 FVKESK. The CDR3 covers 16 residues. CDR3 region: CASSPYLAGSYNVQFF. The CDR3 nucleotides are TGTGCCAGCAGCCCCTACCTAGCTGGCTCCTACAATGTGCAGTTCTTC. The complete variable domain, with remaining parts taken from reference TRBV14 and TRBJ2-1, reads EAGVTQFPSHSVIEKGQTVTLRCDPISGHDNLYWYRRVMGKEIKFLLHFVKESKQDESGMPNNRFLAERTGGTYSTLKVQPAELEDSGVYFCASSPYLAGSYNVQFFGPGTRLTVL.

This clonotype was picked up a small number of times. A read error may be the cause here, since a much bigger clone is one base away. The chain uses TRBV2 and TRBJ2-3; possibly TRBD1 or TRBD2 for D (5 bases each). The CDR3 sequence is 18 residues long. With 6 bases removed from V and 5 bases from J, the gap between germline ends came to 27 bases. Germline V gene lookup returns CDR1 SNHLY and CDR2 FYNNEI. The CDR3 DNA is TGTGCCAGCAGCAACCCGGGGCGTTTCGGGGATCCGGGAGATACGCAGTATTTT. Translated, it gives CASSNPGRFGDPGDTQYF.

This clonotype was recorded a few times. The gene calls are TRBV30 and TRBJ2-7, with TRBD2 matching 7 bases. This CDR3 has 14 residues. CDR1 is GTSNPN, CDR2 SVGIG, per germline (reference sequence). The V gene end was trimmed by 5 bases and the J gene end by 7 bases; junction bases not matched to a gene: 14. The CDR3 is CAWARGLGPEEQYF. The CDR3 DNA reads TGTGCCTGGGCAAGAGGACTAGGTCCGGAGGAGCAGTACTTC.

This clonotype has at least ten counts. The chain links TRBV20-1 to TRBJ2-5; no clear D. The CDR3 loop spans 15 amino acids. V shed 5 bases and J shed 2 bases, with 18 bases lying between them. CDR1 and CDR2 (germline): DFQATT, SNEGSKA (reference sequence). CDR3 in DNA: TGCAGTGCTCCCTCAGTGGGCCATGAACAAGAGACCCAGTACTTC. It specifies CSAPSVGHEQETQYF.